This T cell receptor (beta chain) was sequenced in a study of Ad26.COV2.S vaccination and SARS-CoV-2 variants. Study in general: The donor was enrolled in the Ad26.COV2.S arm of the COV1001 trial. Each vaccinee took Ad26.COV2.S intramuscularly, once or twice 56 days apart.

Overall study findings and caveats: Measurement of non-spike TCR breadth gave similar results in vaccine and placebo recipients. A substantial breadth of spike-specific CD8+ and CD4+ T cell responses after vaccination has been reported.

Only in-frame clones appear in the TCRdb table, and some are missing; sequencing was by immunoSEQ multiplex PCR. The repertoire holds hundreds of thousands of clones, more than 80% seen once, with roughly 1.5% in the top ten. Comments on this clone: Its antigen is as yet unknown.

Treatment of the sample: around 19 received Ad26.COV2.S at low or high dose, single or two shots; about five received placebo; per-sample allocation not given. Day 63 after the first vaccine or placebo injection was the time point for sampling. Germline loops: CDR1 SNHLY, CDR2 FYNNEI. V lost 7 bases and J lost 4, with 2 bases in between. The CDR3 runs to 10 residues. The sequence came from a person between 18 and 60 years old who received the Ad26.COV2.S COVID-19 vaccine or a placebo. V usage is TRBV2 and J usage is TRBJ2-1; no reliable D call. Material: peripheral blood, obtained in a trial of Ad26.COV2.S vaccine versus placebo. CDR3: CASTYNEQFF. Written as DNA, the CDR3 is TGTGCCAGCACTTACAATGAGCAGTTCTTC. Supplemented by reference TRBV2 and TRBJ2-1, the full variable domain reads EPEVTQTPSHQVTQMGQEVILRCVPISNHLYFYWYRQILGQKVEFLVSFYNNEISEKSEIFDDQFSVERPDGSNFTLKIRSTKLEDSAMYFCASTYNEQFFGPGTRLTVL.